This TCR beta chain was sequenced during a study of PD-1 blockade in classical Hodgkin lymphoma (dated by TCRdb to 2020 to 2022). At the level of the whole study: Nivolumab dosing was 3 mg/kg intravenously every 2 weeks, continuing until either disease progression or unacceptable toxicity. The study used CyTOF and TCR beta sequencing to define a peripheral blood immune signature of response to PD-1 blockade in classical Hodgkin lymphoma.

The paper as a whole reports these results and caveats: Baseline TCR diversity was reported as lower in newly diagnosed patients than in healthy donors, and lower still in relapsed/refractory patients. Patients starting nivolumab less than 1 year after ASCT had lower diversity and were excluded from later analyses to avoid confounding by immune reconstitution. The study covered only a single clinical trial cohort, and the causes of the repertoire differences, possibly disease activity or prior therapy, were still not defined. Among trial patients, those achieving complete response had baseline diversity similar to that of newly diagnosed patients, while diversity was significantly lower in partial responders and progressors. By C4D1, a significant rise was seen in CD4+ TCR diversity but not in CD8+ TCR diversity (p=0.0027 vs p=0.16), and the rise was most apparent among complete responders (p=0.02).

This specimen's time point label, interpreted: cycle 1 day 1 (C1D1), immediately before nivolumab initiation. All trial patients had relapsed after autologous stem cell transplantation, with cohorts A, B and C differing in prior brentuximab vedotin exposure. The trial cohort included 45 to 65 patients with relapsed/refractory classical Hodgkin lymphoma, and each patient had a best overall response of complete response, partial response or progressive disease. Single-agent nivolumab was administered to trial patients in the multi-cohort phase II CheckMate 205 trial. An independent review committee assessed best overall response by applying the 2007 International Working Group response criteria. PBMCs from the trial were collected at three points: immediately before nivolumab initiation (C1D1), and during therapy at cycle 2 day 1 and cycle 4 day 1. Peripheral blood was collected in 8 mL Vacutainer Cell Preparation Tubes, from which PBMCs were isolated by centrifugation and then cryopreserved.

The Qiagen DNeasy kit was used to extract genomic DNA both from unsorted PBMCs and from the negatively selected CD4+ and CD8+ fractions. Amplification of TCR beta CDR3 regions was done by immunoSEQ multiplex PCR with primers that anneal to V and J segments. A synthetic immune receptor repertoire was used to minimize amplification bias, and any remaining bias was removed computationally after sequencing. For the original study's pipeline: Repertoire diversity was quantified as the Shannon entropy index using custom Python scripts. Unsorted, CD4+ and CD8+ repertoires were examined separately, except in combined analyses, for which CD4+ and CD8+ sequences were merged in silico. A clone counted as expanded when the clone's frequency after treatment rose at least 2-fold relative to C1D1, and clones undetected at baseline were given a pseudocount of 0.5. Singleton clones were defined as clones with 0 or 1 copy at C1D1, and non-singleton clones were defined as clones with 2 or more copies. Clones expanded in unsorted samples were labelled as CD4+, CD8+ or unknown by matching protein sequences in sorted samples from the same patient. Wilcoxon tests were applied to paired samples to test diversity changes from C1D1 to C4D1. TCRdb's version of the immuneACCESS table is confined to in-frame rearrangements and falls short of the full clone set. An unresolved V gene accounts for under half of the shortfall where checked; the remainder is of unknown origin. The V and J calls and clone size are taken from that table; D and trimming were inferred from the DNA. The sample table shows around 42,000 clones, and about 71% are seen once. Less than 4% of the sample is in the top ten clones.

On this clone: Its antigen is still unknown. Nothing much larger sits one base from this clone, and base qualities are not available.

The receptor was derived from a human donor with classical Hodgkin lymphoma. The sequencing used peripheral blood mononuclear cells (PBMCs), collected at baseline.

The CDR3: CAISEQRGGHFNTGELFF. The sequenced DNA is TGTGCCATCAGTGAGCAACGGGGGGGACACTTCAACACCGGGGAGCTGTTTTTT. This receptor chain uses TRBV10-3 and TRBJ2-2; 8 nucleotides in the junction match TRBD2. CDR1 and CDR2 were assigned from the germline V gene as ENHRY and SYGVKD. The germline V and J ends show losses of 2 bases and 2 bases respectively, and no gene match explains 10 bases of the junction. The CDR3 spans 18 residues, from the cysteine through the phenylalanine. Kept here is only the CDR3 DNA, which spans 54 bases and is read in frame from base 1.